The sequence of this TCR beta chain was determined in a study of early T cells in non-severe SARS-CoV-2 infection (dated by TCRdb to 2020 to 2022). Regarding the complete study: TCR sequencing used bulk RNA from unsorted whole blood, so alpha and beta chains could not be paired. The paper as a whole reports these results and caveats: Matching against VDJdb was skewed toward anti-spike CD8 responses, likely underestimated virus-specific expansions, and missed private and CD4 specificities.

This clonotype occurred a few times. The antigen it recognizes is unknown. Base qualities were left out, and no much larger clone turns up one base away. Set within a cohort of healthcare workers in London, UK, this nested case-control study involved weekly PCR testing of nasopharyngeal swabs along with blood sampling. Healthcare workers were recruited during the week of the UK lockdown, between 23 and 31 March 2020, and followed weekly for up to 16 weeks. To prepare the library, 5' RACE was applied. The sequencing machine was a NextSeq 500. In the TCR library protocol, unique molecular identifiers were attached to individual cDNA molecules to correct for PCR bias and sequencing error. Both TCR alpha and beta chains were sequenced, and tight co-correlation was observed between alpha and beta sequence abundances in each sample. The original pipeline was this. Decombinator V4 was used to annotate the V gene, J gene and CDR3 of the TCR sequences. TCRs were defined as expanded if a significant change between any two time points was detected under a Poisson model with p below 0.0001. Abundances of TCRs were expressed as counts per million after normalisation to the total number of TCRs sequenced in each sample. MAIT TCRs were defined by TRAV1-2 paired with TRAJ12, TRAJ20 or TRAJ33, and iNKT TCRs by TRAV10 paired with TRAJ18. VDJdb, accessed 1 November 2021, was searched for CMV, EBV and SARS-CoV-2 annotated TCRs, with TCRs annotated for multiple antigens excluded. The public reads were quality trimmed at Q25 with fastp and then assembled into clones with MiXCR by TCRdb, keeping productive beta chains. CDR3 protein sequences are deduplicated, and each keeps its most common genes and DNA. These V and J calls originate from TCRdb's pipeline instead of the authors' own analysis. The sample data list about 48,000 distinct CDR3 sequences, and over 5% of these were observed just once. The top ten clones comprise under 9% of the sample.

For this chain, trimming is 3 bases at the V end and 10 bases at the J end, and the number of junction bases without a gene match is 8. Spanning cysteine to phenylalanine, the CDR3 consists of 14 amino acids. Only CDR3 DNA remains: 42 bases, in frame from the first base. CDR1 DFQATT and CDR2 SNEGSKA are derived from the germline V gene (reference sequence). The sample was whole blood, taken at baseline. This TCR was sampled from an adult who was a healthcare worker with PCR-confirmed SARS-CoV-2 infection or an uninfected control (not recorded which). The sequence joins TRBV20-1 to TRBJ2-1, with TRBD2 identical over 11 junction bases. The CDR3 protein is CSASVAGGSREQFF. The sequence in DNA is TGCAGTGCTAGTGTAGCGGGAGGGTCACGGGAGCAGTTCTTC.